The rows below give T cell receptor beta chains drawn from one sample of a study of cytomegalovirus exposure and HLA in healthy donors. The assay was immunoSEQ multiplex PCR, and TCRdb's table has in-frame clones only and misses some. The top ten clones hold roughly an eighth of a sample with 35,000 to 45,000 clones, around 50% of them seen once. Sequenced sample: PBMCs. Receptors were obtained from a human donor in good health. CDR3s include the opening cysteine and the closing phenylalanine or tryptophan. Fields, in order: CDR3 DNA, CDR3 protein, D gene, V gene, clone size, J gene. The D gene is left open where the match is weak. For some rows the clone size is stated as once, few or many, or as a class when expanded; others skip it.

CDR3nt: TGTGCCAGCAGCTTAGTTGGGGGGGGCAGATACTACGAGCAGTACTTC
CDR3aa: CASSLVGGGRYYEQYF
d_gene: -
v_gene: TRBV7-2
abundance: -
j_gene: TRBJ2-7

CDR3nt: TGTGCCAGCAGTTGGACTAGCGGGGGGTACGAGCAGTACTTC
CDR3aa: CASSWTSGGYEQYF
d_gene: TRBD2
v_gene: TRBV6-1
abundance: medium-sized
j_gene: TRBJ2-7

CDR3nt: TGTGCCAGCAGTTTACAGGGGGCCCGTTATGGCTACACCTTC
CDR3aa: CASSLQGARYGYTF
d_gene: TRBD1
v_gene: TRBV28
abundance: -
j_gene: TRBJ1-2

CDR3nt: TGTGCCATCAGTGTAGACGGGTTTTTCGAGGGCTACACCTTC
CDR3aa: CAISVDGFFEGYTF
d_gene: -
v_gene: TRBV10-3
abundance: -
j_gene: TRBJ1-2

CDR3nt: TGTGCCAGCAGGGGGACGGGACATAAGAACACTGAAGCTTTCTTT
CDR3aa: CASRGTGHKNTEAFF
d_gene: -
v_gene: TRBV2
abundance: once
j_gene: TRBJ1-1

CDR3nt: TGTGCCAGCGGAGACAGCTCCCTGAGAAAACTGTTTTTT
CDR3aa: CASGDSSLRKLFF
d_gene: -
v_gene: TRBV28
abundance: few
j_gene: TRBJ1-4

CDR3nt: TGTGCCAGCAGCTTGGGGACAGGGGGTTGGGGCACAGATACGCAGTATTTT
CDR3aa: CASSLGTGGWGTDTQYF
d_gene: TRBD1
v_gene: TRBV5-4
abundance: -
j_gene: TRBJ2-3

CDR3nt: TGTGCCAGCAGCTTGGGGGACAGGGCTTCACCCCTCCACTTT
CDR3aa: CASSLGDRASPLHF
d_gene: TRBD1
v_gene: TRBV5-4
abundance: -
j_gene: TRBJ1-6

CDR3nt: TGTGCCAGCAGGCCCTTCGACGGGGGAGGCTCAGATGCGCAGTATTTT
CDR3aa: CASRPFDGGGSDAQYF
d_gene: -
v_gene: TRBV7-9
abundance: few
j_gene: TRBJ2-3

CDR3nt: TGTGCCAGCAGTGGGACTGGCGAGACCCAGTACTTC
CDR3aa: CASSGTGETQYF
d_gene: -
v_gene: TRBV6-5
abundance: -
j_gene: TRBJ2-5

CDR3nt: TGTGCCAGCAGCCAAGATTCCGGGACAGGGAGTTCACCCCTCCACTTT
CDR3aa: CASSQDSGTGSSPLHF
d_gene: TRBD1
v_gene: TRBV4-1
abundance: few
j_gene: TRBJ1-6

CDR3nt: TGTGCCAGCAGGAAGACAGGGGGCGCGAGGGAGCAGTACTTC
CDR3aa: CASRKTGGAREQYF
d_gene: TRBD1
v_gene: TRBV28
abundance: -
j_gene: TRBJ2-7

CDR3nt: TGTGCCAGCAGCTTAGCCCGGGACAGGGCGGAAAAACTGTTTTTT
CDR3aa: CASSLARDRAEKLFF
d_gene: TRBD1
v_gene: TRBV7-8
abundance: -
j_gene: TRBJ1-4

CDR3nt: TGTGCCAGCAGCGCGGGACTTTACCCGACCACAGATACGCAGTATTTT
CDR3aa: CASSAGLYPTTDTQYF
d_gene: -
v_gene: TRBV7-2
abundance: -
j_gene: TRBJ2-3

CDR3nt: TGTGCCAGTAGTCCGGGACTAGCTAGCACAGATACGCAGTATTTT
CDR3aa: CASSPGLASTDTQYF
d_gene: TRBD2
v_gene: TRBV19
abundance: once
j_gene: TRBJ2-3

CDR3nt: TGTGCCAGCAGCTTGACAGGGGGCGTTGGTAATGAGCAGTTCTTC
CDR3aa: CASSLTGGVGNEQFF
d_gene: TRBD1
v_gene: TRBV5-4
abundance: medium-sized
j_gene: TRBJ2-1

CDR3nt: TGCAGCGTTGATTTTAATTTGGGCTCTTCATACGAGCAGTACTTC
CDR3aa: CSVDFNLGSSYEQYF
d_gene: -
v_gene: TRBV29-1
abundance: -
j_gene: TRBJ2-7

CDR3nt: TGTGCCAGCAGCTTATTTTCGACAGCAAGCTCCTACAATGAGCAGTTCTTC
CDR3aa: CASSLFSTASSYNEQFF
d_gene: -
v_gene: TRBV7-9
abundance: few
j_gene: TRBJ2-1

CDR3nt: TGTGCCAGCAGGCCTAGCGGGGGGGCCGGAGATACGCAGTATTTT
CDR3aa: CASRPSGGAGDTQYF
d_gene: TRBD2
v_gene: TRBV7-2
abundance: -
j_gene: TRBJ2-3

CDR3nt: TGTGCCAGCAGCCGGGGATCCTACGAGCAGTACTTC
CDR3aa: CASSRGSYEQYF
d_gene: -
v_gene: TRBV6-6
abundance: -
j_gene: TRBJ2-7

CDR3nt: TGCGCCAGCAGCTTGTTGCTTTCCTACTCGACAGTCCTCTCTGGAAACACCATATATTTT
CDR3aa: CASSLLLSYSTVLSGNTIYF
d_gene: -
v_gene: TRBV5-1
abundance: -
j_gene: TRBJ1-3

CDR3nt: TGTGCCAGCAGCCGTGATGGGGCAGGGGCGGACTACACCTTC
CDR3aa: CASSRDGAGADYTF
d_gene: -
v_gene: TRBV7-8
abundance: -
j_gene: TRBJ1-2

CDR3nt: TGCAGCGGACTACCCCAGGGGCAGGCCTATGGCTACACCTTC
CDR3aa: CSGLPQGQAYGYTF
d_gene: -
v_gene: TRBV29-1
abundance: -
j_gene: TRBJ1-2

CDR3nt: TGTGCCGTGGACCCGACAGGATCTACCTATGGCTACACCTTC
CDR3aa: CAVDPTGSTYGYTF
d_gene: -
v_gene: TRBV30
abundance: once
j_gene: TRBJ1-2

CDR3nt: TGTGCCAGCAGTTTAAACAGGTTCACTGAAGCTTTCTTT
CDR3aa: CASSLNRFTEAFF
d_gene: -
v_gene: TRBV6-5
abundance: -
j_gene: TRBJ1-1

CDR3nt: TGTGCCAGCGGGGATACGGGATGGAGGACTGAAGCTTTCTTT
CDR3aa: CASGDTGWRTEAFF
d_gene: -
v_gene: TRBV21-1
abundance: few
j_gene: TRBJ1-1

CDR3nt: TGTGCCAGCGCGCCCCGACAGGGAAAGGATGGCTACACCTTC
CDR3aa: CASAPRQGKDGYTF
d_gene: TRBD1
v_gene: TRBV7-2
abundance: -
j_gene: TRBJ1-2

CDR3nt: TGCGCCAGCAGCCGCCGTCATGACAGGGACCTTATGAGGAACACTGAAGCTTTCTTT
CDR3aa: CASSRRHDRDLMRNTEAFF
d_gene: TRBD1
v_gene: TRBV4-3
abundance: -
j_gene: TRBJ1-1

CDR3nt: TGTGCCAGCAGCCCCTCCCGACAGACTGAAGCTTTCTTT
CDR3aa: CASSPSRQTEAFF
d_gene: -
v_gene: TRBV6-5
abundance: few
j_gene: TRBJ1-1

CDR3nt: TGCAGCGTTGTAGGCAGGTTTACCTACGAGCAGTACTTC
CDR3aa: CSVVGRFTYEQYF
d_gene: -
v_gene: TRBV29-1
abundance: -
j_gene: TRBJ2-7

CDR3nt: TGTGCCAGCAGCCTCCTAAGTTCGGGGAAATACGAGCAGTACTTC
CDR3aa: CASSLLSSGKYEQYF
d_gene: -
v_gene: TRBV28
abundance: -
j_gene: TRBJ2-7

CDR3nt: TGTGCCAGCAGCCGACGGGACAGGCGAGCTGGGGCCAACGTCCTGACTTTC
CDR3aa: CASSRRDRRAGANVLTF
d_gene: TRBD1
v_gene: TRBV11-2
abundance: -
j_gene: TRBJ2-6

CDR3nt: TGCAGTGCTCCGGACAGGGAGGGAGCTTTCTTT
CDR3aa: CSAPDREGAFF
d_gene: TRBD1
v_gene: TRBV20-1
abundance: once
j_gene: TRBJ1-1

CDR3nt: TGTGCCAGCAGCCAGGACAGGAGGAGTGAAAAACTGTTTTTT
CDR3aa: CASSQDRRSEKLFF
d_gene: TRBD1
v_gene: TRBV4-2
abundance: -
j_gene: TRBJ1-4

CDR3nt: TGTGCCAGCAGCTATGGGGCGGGATTCACTGAAGCTTTCTTT
CDR3aa: CASSYGAGFTEAFF
d_gene: -
v_gene: TRBV11-2
abundance: -
j_gene: TRBJ1-1

CDR3nt: TGCGCCAGCAGCCAAAGCGCAGCGTACGGGGAGCTGTTTTTT
CDR3aa: CASSQSAAYGELFF
d_gene: -
v_gene: TRBV4-3
abundance: -
j_gene: TRBJ2-2

CDR3nt: TGTGCCAGCAATGGACTAGAAGGGTATGGGCAGTACTTC
CDR3aa: CASNGLEGYGQYF
d_gene: TRBD2
v_gene: TRBV6-1
abundance: few
j_gene: TRBJ2-5

CDR3nt: TGTGCTAGCAGCCCTGACAGGAATCAGCCCCAGCATTTT
CDR3aa: CASSPDRNQPQHF
d_gene: -
v_gene: TRBV7-7
abundance: -
j_gene: TRBJ1-5

CDR3nt: TGTGCCAGCAGTTTCGGGACAGGGGGCCGGGGCTACACCTTC
CDR3aa: CASSFGTGGRGYTF
d_gene: TRBD1
v_gene: TRBV28
abundance: -
j_gene: TRBJ1-2

CDR3nt: TGCGCCAGCAGCTGGGGACAGGAGCATTCACCCCTCCACTTT
CDR3aa: CASSWGQEHSPLHF
d_gene: TRBD1
v_gene: TRBV5-1
abundance: -
j_gene: TRBJ1-6

CDR3nt: TGTGCCAGCAGCGTAGTGTCTGCTAGCTCCTACAATGAGCAGTTCTTC
CDR3aa: CASSVVSASSYNEQFF
d_gene: -
v_gene: TRBV9
abundance: -
j_gene: TRBJ2-1

CDR3nt: TGTGCCAGCAGCCAAGCGGGGGAGGGAGAGACCCAGTACTTC
CDR3aa: CASSQAGEGETQYF
d_gene: TRBD2
v_gene: TRBV4-2
abundance: -
j_gene: TRBJ2-5

CDR3nt: TGTGCCAGCAGCTTAACGACTAGCGGCACAGATACGCAGTATTTT
CDR3aa: CASSLTTSGTDTQYF
d_gene: TRBD2
v_gene: TRBV7-9
abundance: -
j_gene: TRBJ2-3

CDR3nt: TGTGCCAGCAGCTTCCCCGGCGGGAGGGTCACAGATACGCAGTATTTT
CDR3aa: CASSFPGGRVTDTQYF
d_gene: TRBD2
v_gene: TRBV5-6
abundance: -
j_gene: TRBJ2-3

CDR3nt: TGCAGTGCTCGTTTGGACAATTCACAGTACTTC
CDR3aa: CSARLDNSQYF
d_gene: -
v_gene: TRBV20-1
abundance: -
j_gene: TRBJ2-5

CDR3nt: TGTGCCATCAGGGACGCAAAAGGGGGCAATCAGCCCCAGCATTTT
CDR3aa: CAIRDAKGGNQPQHF
d_gene: -
v_gene: TRBV10-3
abundance: few
j_gene: TRBJ1-5

CDR3nt: TGTGCCAGCAGTTACCTAGCGTATGAGCAGTTCTTC
CDR3aa: CASSYLAYEQFF
d_gene: -
v_gene: TRBV6-6
abundance: few
j_gene: TRBJ2-1

CDR3nt: TGTGCCAGCAGATTCACAGGGTCGGGCTACGAGCAGTACTTC
CDR3aa: CASRFTGSGYEQYF
d_gene: -
v_gene: TRBV11-1
abundance: -
j_gene: TRBJ2-7

CDR3nt: TGCGCCAGCAGCTTCCACGGGACTATCGACAATGAGCAGTTCTTC
CDR3aa: CASSFHGTIDNEQFF
d_gene: TRBD2
v_gene: TRBV5-1
abundance: -
j_gene: TRBJ2-1

CDR3nt: TGCAGCGTGGATACCGGGACAGGGGGCGTACCGCAGTACTTC
CDR3aa: CSVDTGTGGVPQYF
d_gene: TRBD1
v_gene: TRBV29-1
abundance: -
j_gene: TRBJ2-7

CDR3nt: TGTGCCAGTAGTACCTTAGCGGGAGGGCCTGATACGCAGTATTTT
CDR3aa: CASSTLAGGPDTQYF
d_gene: TRBD2
v_gene: TRBV19
abundance: -
j_gene: TRBJ2-3

CDR3nt: TGTGCCAGCAGCCCAACTCGCGGGAAATTTTCAGATACGCAGTATTTT
CDR3aa: CASSPTRGKFSDTQYF
d_gene: -
v_gene: TRBV7-3
abundance: few
j_gene: TRBJ2-3

CDR3nt: TGTGCCAGCAGTGACTCGACAGGGGCAGATACGCAGTATTTT
CDR3aa: CASSDSTGADTQYF
d_gene: TRBD1
v_gene: TRBV6-4
abundance: few
j_gene: TRBJ2-3

CDR3nt: TGTGCCAGCAGCTTAGGGACAGGGAACTACGAGCAGTACTTC
CDR3aa: CASSLGTGNYEQYF
d_gene: TRBD1
v_gene: TRBV7-9
abundance: -
j_gene: TRBJ2-7

CDR3nt: TGTGCCAGCAGTATGGGACTAGCGGGGGGGCTTGGAGATACGCAGTATTTT
CDR3aa: CASSMGLAGGLGDTQYF
d_gene: TRBD2
v_gene: TRBV27
abundance: -
j_gene: TRBJ2-3

CDR3nt: TGTGCCAGCAGTTACGGAGGCGCCGTGGGCGAGTACTTC
CDR3aa: CASSYGGAVGEYF
d_gene: -
v_gene: TRBV6-5
abundance: -
j_gene: TRBJ2-7

CDR3nt: TGTGCCAGCAGCCAAGGTAACAGGGGCACTGAAGCTTTCTTT
CDR3aa: CASSQGNRGTEAFF
d_gene: TRBD1
v_gene: TRBV16
abundance: medium-sized
j_gene: TRBJ1-1

CDR3nt: TGTGCCAGCAGCCAAGTCCCCGGGGGGGCTCGAACCGGGGAGCTGTTTTTT
CDR3aa: CASSQVPGGARTGELFF
d_gene: TRBD2
v_gene: TRBV4-2
abundance: -
j_gene: TRBJ2-2

CDR3nt: TGTGCCATCAGTGGGGGAGGGGGAGTTAGTGGCACGCAGTATTTT
CDR3aa: CAISGGGGVSGTQYF
d_gene: -
v_gene: TRBV10-3
abundance: -
j_gene: TRBJ2-3